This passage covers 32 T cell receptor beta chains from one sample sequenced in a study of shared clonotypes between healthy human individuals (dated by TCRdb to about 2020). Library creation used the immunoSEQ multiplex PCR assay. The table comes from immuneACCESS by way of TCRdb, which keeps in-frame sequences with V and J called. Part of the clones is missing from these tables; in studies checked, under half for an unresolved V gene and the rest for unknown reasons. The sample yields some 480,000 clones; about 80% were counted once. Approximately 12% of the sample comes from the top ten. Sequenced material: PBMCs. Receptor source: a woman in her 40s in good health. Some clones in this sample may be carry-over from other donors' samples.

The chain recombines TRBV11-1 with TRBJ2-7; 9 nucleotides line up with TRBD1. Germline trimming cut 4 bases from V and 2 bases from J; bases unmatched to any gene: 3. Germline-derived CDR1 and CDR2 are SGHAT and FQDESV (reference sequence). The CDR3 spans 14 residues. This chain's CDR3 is CASSSWDRAYEQYF. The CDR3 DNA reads TGTGCCAGCAGCTCTTGGGACAGGGCCTACGAGCAGTACTTC. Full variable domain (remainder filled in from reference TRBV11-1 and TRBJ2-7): EAEVAQSPRYKITEKSQAVAFWCDPISGHATLYWYRQILGQGPELLVQFQDESVVDDSQLPKDRFSAERLKGVDSTLKIQPAELGDSAMYLCASSSWDRAYEQYFGPGTRLTVT.

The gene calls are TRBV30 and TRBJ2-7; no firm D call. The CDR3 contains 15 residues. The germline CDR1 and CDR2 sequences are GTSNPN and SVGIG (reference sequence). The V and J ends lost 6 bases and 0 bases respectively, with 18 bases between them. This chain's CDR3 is CACRGLRASSYEQYF. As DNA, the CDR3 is TGTGCCTGCAGAGGCCTTCGGGCAAGCTCCTACGAGCAGTACTTC.

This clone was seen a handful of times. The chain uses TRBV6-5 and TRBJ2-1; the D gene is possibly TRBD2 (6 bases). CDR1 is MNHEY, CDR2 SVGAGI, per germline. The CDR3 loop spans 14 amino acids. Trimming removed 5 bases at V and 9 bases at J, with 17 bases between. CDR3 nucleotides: TGTGCCAGCAGTAATCCGAGACTAGATTTTGAGCAGTTCTTC. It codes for CASSNPRLDFEQFF.

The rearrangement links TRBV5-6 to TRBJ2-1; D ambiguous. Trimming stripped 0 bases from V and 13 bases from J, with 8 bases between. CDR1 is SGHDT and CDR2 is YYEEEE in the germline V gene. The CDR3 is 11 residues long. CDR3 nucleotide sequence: TGTGCCAGCAGCTTGGGGCGAGTCCAGTTCTTC. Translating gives CASSLGRVQFF.

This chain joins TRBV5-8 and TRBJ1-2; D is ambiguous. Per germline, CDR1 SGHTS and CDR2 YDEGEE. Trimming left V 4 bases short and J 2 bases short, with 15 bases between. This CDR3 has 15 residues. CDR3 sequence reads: CASSPLPRRNYGYTF. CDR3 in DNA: TGTGCCAGCAGCCCTCTTCCGAGGAGGAACTATGGCTACACCTTC.

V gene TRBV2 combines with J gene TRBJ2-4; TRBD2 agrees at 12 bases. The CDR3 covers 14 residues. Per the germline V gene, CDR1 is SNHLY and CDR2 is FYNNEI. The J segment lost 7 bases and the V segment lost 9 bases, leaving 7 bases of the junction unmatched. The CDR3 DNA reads TGTGCCAGTGACGGACTAGCGGGATTGAACATTCAGTACTTC. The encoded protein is CASDGLAGLNIQYF.

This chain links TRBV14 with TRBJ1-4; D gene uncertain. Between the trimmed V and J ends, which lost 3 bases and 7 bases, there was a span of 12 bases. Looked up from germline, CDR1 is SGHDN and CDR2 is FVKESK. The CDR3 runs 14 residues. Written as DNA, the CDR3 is TGTGCCAGCAGCCAGCTTTTAGGCAGTGAAAAACTGTTTTTT. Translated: CASSQLLGSEKLFF.

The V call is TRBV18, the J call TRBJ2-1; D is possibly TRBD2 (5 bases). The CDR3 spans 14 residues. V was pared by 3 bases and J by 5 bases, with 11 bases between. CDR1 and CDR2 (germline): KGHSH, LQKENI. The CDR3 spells CASSPPGSNNEQFF. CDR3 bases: TGTGCCAGCTCACCCCCGGGGTCCAACAATGAGCAGTTCTTC.

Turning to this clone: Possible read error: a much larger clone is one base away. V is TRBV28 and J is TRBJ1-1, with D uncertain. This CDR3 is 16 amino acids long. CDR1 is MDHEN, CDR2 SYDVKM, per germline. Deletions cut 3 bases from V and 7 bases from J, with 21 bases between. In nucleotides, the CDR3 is TGTGCCAGCAGTTTTTCTAGCCGGCCTATGTCGTATGAAGCTTTCTTT. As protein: CASSFSSRPMSYEAFF.

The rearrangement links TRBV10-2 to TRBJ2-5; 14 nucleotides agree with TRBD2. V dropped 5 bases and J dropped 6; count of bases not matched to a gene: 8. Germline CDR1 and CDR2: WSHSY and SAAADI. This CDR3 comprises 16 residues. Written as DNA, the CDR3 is TGCGCCAGCAGTACGGGACTAGCGGGAGCTAGGCAGACCCAGTACTTC. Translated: CASSTGLAGARQTQYF.

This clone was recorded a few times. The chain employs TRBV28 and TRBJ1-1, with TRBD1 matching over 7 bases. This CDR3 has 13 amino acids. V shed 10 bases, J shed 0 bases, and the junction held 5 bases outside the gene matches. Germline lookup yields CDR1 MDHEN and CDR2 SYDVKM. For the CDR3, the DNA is TGTGCCACCTTGGACAGGCTGAACACTGAAGCTTTCTTT. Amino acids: CATLDRLNTEAFF.

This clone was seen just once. For the CDR3, the DNA is TGTGCCAGCTCACCAGAAATAAGGGAGACCCAGTACTTC. It is translated as CASSPEIRETQYF. This chain connects TRBV18 to TRBJ2-5; D is ambiguous. Germline V gives CDR1 KGHSH, CDR2 LQKENI. The CDR3 has 13 amino acids. V lost 2 bases and J lost 5, with 9 bases in between.

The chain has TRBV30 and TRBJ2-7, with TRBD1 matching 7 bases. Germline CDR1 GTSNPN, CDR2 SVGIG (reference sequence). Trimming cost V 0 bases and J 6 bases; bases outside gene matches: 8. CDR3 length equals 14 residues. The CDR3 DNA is TGTGCCTGGAGTGTACGTTTCGGGACAGCCGAGCAGTACTTC. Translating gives CAWSVRFGTAEQYF.

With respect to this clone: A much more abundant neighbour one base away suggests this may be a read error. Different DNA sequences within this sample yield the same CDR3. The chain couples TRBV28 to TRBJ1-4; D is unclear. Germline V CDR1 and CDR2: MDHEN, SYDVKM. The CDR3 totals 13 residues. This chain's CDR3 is CASRSGFEEKLFF. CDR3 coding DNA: TGCGCCAGCAGATCCGGCTTTGAGGAAAAACTGTTTTTT. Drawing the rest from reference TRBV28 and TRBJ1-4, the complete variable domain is DVKVTQSSRYLVKRTGEKVFLECVQDMDHENMFWYRQDPGLGLRLIYFSYDVKMKEKGDIPEGYSVSREKKERFSLILESASTNQTSMYLCASRSGFEEKLFFGSGTQLSVL.

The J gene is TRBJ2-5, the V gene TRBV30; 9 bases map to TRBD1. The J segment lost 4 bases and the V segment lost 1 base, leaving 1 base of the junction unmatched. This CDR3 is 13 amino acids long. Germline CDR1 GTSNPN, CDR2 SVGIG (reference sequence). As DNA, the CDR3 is TGTGCCTGGAGTGCGGGACAGGGAGAGACCCAGTACTTC. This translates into CAWSAGQGETQYF.

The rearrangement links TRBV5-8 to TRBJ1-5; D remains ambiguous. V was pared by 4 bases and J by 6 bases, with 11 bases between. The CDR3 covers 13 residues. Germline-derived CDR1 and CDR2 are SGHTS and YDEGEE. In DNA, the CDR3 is TGTGCCAGCAGCCCGGACGTCGGTCAGCCCCAGCATTTT. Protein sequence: CASSPDVGQPQHF. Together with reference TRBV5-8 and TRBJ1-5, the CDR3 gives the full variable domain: EAGVTQSPTHLIKTRGQQATLRCSPISGHTSVYWYQQALGLGLQFLLWYDEGEERNRGNFPPRFSGRQFPNYSSELNVNALELEDSALYLCASSPDVGQPQHFGDGTRLSIL.

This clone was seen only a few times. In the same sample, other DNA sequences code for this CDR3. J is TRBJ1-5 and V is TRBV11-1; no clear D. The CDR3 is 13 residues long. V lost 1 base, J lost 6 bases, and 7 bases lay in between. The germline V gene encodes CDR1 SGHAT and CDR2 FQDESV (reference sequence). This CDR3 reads CASSLELGQPQHF. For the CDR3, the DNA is TGTGCCAGCAGCTTAGAATTAGGTCAGCCCCAGCATTTT.

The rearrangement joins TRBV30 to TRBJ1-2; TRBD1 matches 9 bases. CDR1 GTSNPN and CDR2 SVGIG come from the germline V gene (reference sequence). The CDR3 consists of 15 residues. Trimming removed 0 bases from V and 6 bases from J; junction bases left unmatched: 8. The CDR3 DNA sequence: TGTGCCTGGAGTGTAAGTGGGACAGGGAGGAATGGCTACACCTTC. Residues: CAWSVSGTGRNGYTF.

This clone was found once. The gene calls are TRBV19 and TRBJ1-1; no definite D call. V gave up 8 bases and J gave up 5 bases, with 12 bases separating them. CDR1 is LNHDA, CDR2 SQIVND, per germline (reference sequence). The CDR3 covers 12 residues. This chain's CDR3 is CASGRGWTEAFF. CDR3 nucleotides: TGTGCCAGTGGGCGGGGTTGGACTGAAGCTTTCTTT. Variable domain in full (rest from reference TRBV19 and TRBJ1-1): DGGITQSPKYLFRKEGQNVTLSCEQNLNHDAMYWYRQDPGQGLRLIYYSQIVNDFQKGDIAEGYSVSREKKESFPLTVTSAQKNPTAFYLCASGRGWTEAFFGQGTRLTVV.

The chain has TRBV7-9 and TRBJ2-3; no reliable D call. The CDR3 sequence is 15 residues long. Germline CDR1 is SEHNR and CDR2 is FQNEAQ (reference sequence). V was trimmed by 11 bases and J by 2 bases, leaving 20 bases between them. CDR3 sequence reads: CAVNFGLGNTDTQYF. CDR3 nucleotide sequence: TGTGCCGTAAACTTTGGGCTGGGGAACACAGATACGCAGTATTTT.

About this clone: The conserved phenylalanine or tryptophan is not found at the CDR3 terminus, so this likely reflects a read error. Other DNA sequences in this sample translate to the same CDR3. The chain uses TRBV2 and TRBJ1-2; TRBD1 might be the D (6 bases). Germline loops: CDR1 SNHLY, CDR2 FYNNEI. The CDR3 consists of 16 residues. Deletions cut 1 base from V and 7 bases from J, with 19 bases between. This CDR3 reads CASSEEAGTTGGGYTS. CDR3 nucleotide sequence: TGTGCCAGCAGTGAAGAGGCAGGGACGACAGGTGGTGGCTACACCTCC.

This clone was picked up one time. The CDR3 spells CASSDGHPPKGANEKLFF. The CDR3, as DNA: TGTGCCAGCAGTGACGGGCACCCACCAAAAGGGGCTAATGAAAAACTGTTTTTT. This chain connects TRBV6-4 to TRBJ1-4; perhaps TRBD1 as D (5 bases). Germline CDR1 is MRHNA and CDR2 is SNTAGT. The CDR3 is 18 residues long. V shed 2 bases and J shed 3 bases, with 19 bases lying between them.

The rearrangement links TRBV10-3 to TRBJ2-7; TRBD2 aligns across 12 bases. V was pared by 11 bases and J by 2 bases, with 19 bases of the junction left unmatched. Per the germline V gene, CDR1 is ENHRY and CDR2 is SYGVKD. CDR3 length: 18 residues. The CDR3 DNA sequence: TGTGCCTCCCGAGGGGGGCTAGCGGGAGGGCTCATTCCCTACGAGCAGTACTTC. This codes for CASRGGLAGGLIPYEQYF.

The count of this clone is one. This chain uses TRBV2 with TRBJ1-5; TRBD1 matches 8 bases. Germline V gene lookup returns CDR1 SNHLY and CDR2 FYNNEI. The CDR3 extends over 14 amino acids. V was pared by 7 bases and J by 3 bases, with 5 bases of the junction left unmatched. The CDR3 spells CASTGTGYNQPQHF. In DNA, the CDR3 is TGTGCCAGCACCGGGACAGGATACAATCAGCCCCAGCATTTT.

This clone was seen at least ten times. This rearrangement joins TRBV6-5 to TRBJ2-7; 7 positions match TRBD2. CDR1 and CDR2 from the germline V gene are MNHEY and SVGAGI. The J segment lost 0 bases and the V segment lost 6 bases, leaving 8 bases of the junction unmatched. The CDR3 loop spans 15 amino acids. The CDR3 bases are TGTGCCAGCAGGTGGTCCCTAGCGGACTCCTACGAGCAGTACTTC. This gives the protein CASRWSLADSYEQYF.

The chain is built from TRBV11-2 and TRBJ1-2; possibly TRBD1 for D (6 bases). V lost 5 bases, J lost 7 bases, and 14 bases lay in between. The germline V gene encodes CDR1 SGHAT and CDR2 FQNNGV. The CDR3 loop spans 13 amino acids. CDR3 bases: TGTGCCAGCAGCCCGTCTGAGGGGGGTGGCTACACCTTC. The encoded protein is CASSPSEGGGYTF.

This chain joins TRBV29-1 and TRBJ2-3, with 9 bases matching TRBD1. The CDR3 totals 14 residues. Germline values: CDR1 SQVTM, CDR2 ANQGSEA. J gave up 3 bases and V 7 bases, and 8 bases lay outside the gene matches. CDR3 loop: CSATPGQGTDTQYF. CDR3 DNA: TGCAGCGCCACCCCGGGACAGGGAACAGATACGCAGTATTTT.

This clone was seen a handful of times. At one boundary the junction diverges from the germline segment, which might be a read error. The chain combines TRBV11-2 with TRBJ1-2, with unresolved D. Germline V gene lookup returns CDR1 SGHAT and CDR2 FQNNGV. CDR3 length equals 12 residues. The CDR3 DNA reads TGTGCCAGCACCTTAGGGCCCGGGTTCGGCACCTTC. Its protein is CASTLGPGFGTF.

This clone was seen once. The CDR3 is CASSFGTSGTDTQYF. DNA for the CDR3: TGCGCCAGCAGCTTCGGGACTAGCGGCACAGATACGCAGTATTTT. The chain carries TRBV5-1 and TRBJ2-3, with 10 positions matching TRBD2. From germline, CDR1 is SGHRS and CDR2 YFSETQ. The junction had 1 base not matched to a gene; V was cut back by 2 bases and J by 1 base. The CDR3 contains 15 residues. Full variable domain (remainder filled in from reference TRBV5-1 and TRBJ2-3): KAGVTQTPRYLIKTRGQQVTLSCSPISGHRSVSWYQQTPGQGLQFLFEYFSETQRNKGNFPGRFSGRQFSNSRSEMNVSTLELGDSALYLCASSFGTSGTDTQYFGPGTRLTVL.

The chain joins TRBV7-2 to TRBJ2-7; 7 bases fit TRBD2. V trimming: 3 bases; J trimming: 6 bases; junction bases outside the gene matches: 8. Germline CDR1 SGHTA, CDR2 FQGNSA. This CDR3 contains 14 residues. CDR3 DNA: TGTGCCAGCAGCTTGAGGGCGGGAGCTCTCGAGCAGTACTTC. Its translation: CASSLRAGALEQYF.

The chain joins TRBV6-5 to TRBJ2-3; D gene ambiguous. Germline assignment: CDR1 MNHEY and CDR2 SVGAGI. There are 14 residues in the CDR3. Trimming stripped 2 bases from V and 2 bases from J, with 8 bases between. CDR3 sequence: CASSYRGATDTQYF. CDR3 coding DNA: TGTGCCAGCAGTTACCGTGGAGCCACAGATACGCAGTATTTT.

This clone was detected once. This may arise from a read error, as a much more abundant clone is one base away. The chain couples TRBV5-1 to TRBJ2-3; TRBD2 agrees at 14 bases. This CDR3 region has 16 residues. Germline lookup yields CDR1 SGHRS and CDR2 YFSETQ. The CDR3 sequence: CASRLGLAGGTDTQYF. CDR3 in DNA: TGCGCCAGCAGGTTGGGACTAGCGGGAGGCACAGATACGCAGTATTTT.